These 24 T cell receptor beta chains share one sample of origin, sequenced in a study of control samples from healthy donors and cancer patients. TCRdb keeps only in-frame clones here, not all; method: immunoSEQ multiplex PCR. In the table there are roughly 220,000 clones, about 95% of which are singletons. Sequenced: blood. Receptor source: a man between 50 and 59 years old in good health.

The rearrangement joins TRBV7-6 to TRBJ1-5; the D is unclear. The CDR3 has 17 amino acids. Trimming took off 5 bases at V and 0 bases at J, with 17 bases between the two ends. CDR1 SGHVS and CDR2 FNYEAQ come from the germline V gene. The CDR3: CASSPSGRFDSNQPQHF. In DNA, the CDR3 is TGTGCCAGCAGCCCCTCGGGCAGGTTTGATAGCAATCAGCCCCAGCATTTT.

The chain links TRBV25-1 to TRBJ1-1; 8 bases are shared with TRBD1. The CDR3 has 14 residues. Germline trimming cut 0 bases from V and 4 bases from J; bases unmatched to any gene: 1. The germline V gene encodes CDR1 MGHDK and CDR2 SYGVNS. The CDR3 nucleotides are TGTGCCAGCAGTGAATATGGACAGGGCACTGAAGCTTTCTTT. Protein product: CASSEYGQGTEAFF.

CDR3 coding DNA: TGTGCCAGCAGTCCTCGCAGCCTCTTGGGGGCTTTCTTT. It yields the protein CASSPRSLLGAFF. The chain is built from TRBV3-1 (or the pseudogene TRBV3-2) and TRBJ1-1, with unresolved D. The CDR3 is 13 amino acids. V lost 6 bases, J lost 11 bases, and 19 bases lay in between. Germline V gene sequence: CDR1 LGHDT, CDR2 YNNKEL (reference sequence).

The chain is built from TRBV28 and TRBJ1-5; 11 bases map to TRBD1. The length of the CDR3 is 14 residues. V gave up 5 bases and J gave up 6 bases; unmatched junction bases: 3. Germline V CDR1 and CDR2: MDHEN, SYDVKM. The CDR3 reads CASSPDRGLQPQHF. The CDR3 DNA follows: TGTGCCAGCAGTCCGGACAGGGGGCTTCAGCCCCAGCATTTT.

The CDR3 DNA reads TGTGCCAGCAGCTCAACGGGACTCTTCTCCTACAATGAGCAGTTCTTC. As protein: CASSSTGLFSYNEQFF. V gene TRBV7-3 combines with J gene TRBJ2-1; a possible D gene is TRBD2 (6 bases). Per germline, CDR1 SGHTA and CDR2 FQGTGA. The CDR3 loop spans 16 amino acids. Trimming took off 4 bases at V and 0 bases at J, with 13 bases between the two ends.

The gene calls are TRBV10-3 and TRBJ1-1, with D perhaps matching TRBD1 (6 bases). CDR3 length equals 15 residues. V gave up 1 base and J gave up 4 bases, with 13 bases separating them. Germline lookup yields CDR1 ENHRY and CDR2 SYGVKD. DNA for the CDR3: TGTGCCATCAGTGAGTTATACAGGGAGGGCACTGAAGCTTTCTTT. It is translated as CAISELYREGTEAFF.

The chain has TRBV4-1 and TRBJ2-3; TRBD1 agrees at 8 bases. The length of the CDR3 is 16 residues. Germline CDR1 and CDR2: MGHRA and YSYEKL. V shed 0 bases and J 2 bases; nucleotides not matched to a gene: 4. Here the CDR3 reads CASSQERGQVTDTQYF. The CDR3, as DNA: TGCGCCAGCAGCCAAGAGAGGGGACAGGTCACAGATACGCAGTATTTT.

Details on this clone: Mismatch with germline at one junction end may stem from a read error. Other DNA sequences in this specimen translate into the identical CDR3. V gene TRBV5-4 combines with J gene TRBJ1-2; tentative D call: TRBD1 (5 bases). Germline V gene lookup returns CDR1 SGHNT and CDR2 YYREEE (reference sequence). The CDR3 has 15 residues. The CDR3 DNA is TGCGCCAGCAGCTTGGGCCTTACAGGAGACTATGGCTACACCTTC. It codes for CASSLGLTGDYGYTF.

This clone was detected once. The rearrangement uses TRBV4-1 and TRBJ2-3; no clear D. The CDR3 consists of 15 residues. The ends were cut back, 0 bases at V and 1 base at J, with 8 bases in the middle. The V gene's germline CDR1 is MGHRA and CDR2 YSYEKL. DNA for the CDR3: TGCGCCAGCAGCCAAGATTCGGCCCGCACAGATACGCAGTATTTT. Amino acids: CASSQDSARTDTQYF.

The V and J genes are TRBV7-8 and TRBJ1-6; D gene unclear. This CDR3 contains 18 residues. Germline V gives CDR1 SGHVS, CDR2 FQNEAQ. Trimming removed 5 bases from V and 5 bases from J, with 22 bases in between. The CDR3 DNA reads TGTGCCAGCAGCCCAAATGACGGGGTGGTGGGGAATAATTCACCCCTCCACTTT. As protein: CASSPNDGVVGNNSPLHF.

The rearrangement uses TRBV5-6 and TRBJ1-1; D may be TRBD1 (5 bases). Trimming pared 2 bases from V and 7 bases from J, leaving 15 bases between. Germline CDR1 reads SGHDT; CDR2 reads YYEEEE. This CDR3 has 14 residues. The CDR3 reads CASSLGHSRGEAFF. The DNA for the CDR3 is TGTGCCAGCAGCTTAGGACATTCGAGAGGTGAAGCTTTCTTT.

The sample holds one count of this clone. This chain uses TRBV5-1 with TRBJ1-1; D remains unclear. Germline V gene lookup returns CDR1 SGHRS and CDR2 YFSETQ. V shed 1 base and J shed 4 bases, with 11 bases lying between them. The CDR3 sequence is 14 residues long. DNA for the CDR3: TGCGCCAGCAGCTTGAGGAGGGCTGGCACTGAAGCTTTCTTT. Its protein is CASSLRRAGTEAFF.

The gene calls are TRBV9 and TRBJ2-1; perhaps TRBD1 as D (5 bases). V was pared by 0 bases and J by 1 base, with 8 bases between. Germline lookup yields CDR1 SGDLS and CDR2 YYNGEE. The CDR3 has 15 amino acids. CDR3 residues: CASSVAGPSYNEQFF. DNA of the CDR3: TGTGCCAGCAGCGTAGCAGGGCCTTCCTACAATGAGCAGTTCTTC.

The rearrangement links TRBV5-1 to TRBJ1-5; D perhaps matches TRBD1 (6 bases). CDR1 and CDR2 (germline): SGHRS, YFSETQ. Trimming took 3 bases from V and 5 from J, leaving 12 bases between them. The CDR3 has 14 residues. CDR3 DNA sequence: TGCGCCAGCAGCTCCACAGGGAGGGATCAGCCCCAGCATTTT. Translated, it gives CASSSTGRDQPQHF.

In its sample, this clone was seen once. The chain employs TRBV30 and TRBJ2-6; D unresolved. Deletions cut 2 bases from V and 2 bases from J, with 7 bases between. The germline CDR1 and CDR2 sequences are GTSNPN and SVGIG (reference sequence). This CDR3 has 14 amino acids. Here the CDR3 DNA reads TGTGCCTGGAGTCGGACCCCTGGGGCCAACGTCCTGACTTTC. It translates to CAWSRTPGANVLTF.

This sequence joins TRBV5-4 and TRBJ2-7, with D perhaps TRBD2 (5 bases). V gave up 0 bases and J gave up 5 bases, with 12 bases separating them. Germline values: CDR1 SGHNT, CDR2 YYREEE (reference sequence). The CDR3 sequence is 14 residues long. CDR3 sequence (DNA): TGTGCCAGCAGCTTGGTCCGAGGGATCAACGAGCAGTACTTC. The encoded protein is CASSLVRGINEQYF.

For this clone: Other DNA sequences in this sample translate to the same CDR3. The V and J genes are TRBV4-2 and TRBJ2-2, with TRBD1 matching 8 bases. The V gene end was trimmed by 0 bases and the J gene end by 1 base; junction bases not matched to a gene: 10. This CDR3 comprises 19 residues. Germline V gene data show CDR1 as LGHNA and CDR2 as YNFKEQ. This chain's CDR3 is CASSQDSGRGTGNTGELFF. CDR3 bases: TGTGCCAGCAGCCAAGATTCGGGTCGGGGGACAGGGAACACCGGGGAGCTGTTTTTT.

The chain has TRBV5-1 and TRBJ2-7; D uncertain. V was pared by 0 bases and J by 5 bases, with 12 bases between. The CDR3 extends over 14 amino acids. Per germline, CDR1 SGHRS and CDR2 YFSETQ. The CDR3: CASSLGIPPNEQYV. The CDR3 coding sequence is TGCGCCAGCAGCTTGGGGATCCCACCCAACGAGCAGTACGTC.

This chain uses TRBV6-5 with TRBJ2-1; 7 nucleotides align to TRBD1. Germline CDR1 and CDR2: MNHEY and SVGAGI. The CDR3 covers 13 residues. V gave up 6 bases and J gave up 4 bases; unmatched junction bases: 3. CDR3 sequence (DNA): TGTGCCAGCAGGGAGACAGGGTACAATGAGCAGTTCTTC. Translated, it gives CASRETGYNEQFF.

This clone was detected once. V gene TRBV28 combines with J gene TRBJ1-4; possible D gene TRBD1, 6 bases. Germline V lookup: CDR1 MDHEN, CDR2 SYDVKM. This CDR3 is built from 19 residues. With 3 bases removed from V and 8 bases from J, the gap between germline ends came to 28 bases. CDR3 residues: CASSLGTTGGLRVGEKLFF. DNA of the CDR3: TGTGCCAGCAGTTTGGGGACTACCGGGGGGCTCCGAGTCGGAGAAAAACTGTTTTTT.

The rearrangement links TRBV28 to TRBJ2-7, with 8 bases matching TRBD1. Germline-derived CDR1 and CDR2 are MDHEN and SYDVKM. There are 14 residues in the CDR3. The junction had 6 bases not matched to a gene; V was cut back by 6 bases and J by 2 bases. This chain's CDR3 is CASRPQGAPYEQYV. The CDR3 DNA is TGTGCCAGCAGGCCCCAGGGGGCGCCCTACGAGCAGTACGTC.

V usage is TRBV18 and J usage is TRBJ2-5; D uncertain. This CDR3 is 15 amino acids long. V was cut by 3 bases and J by 5 bases, with 16 bases left in between. Germline CDR1 is KGHSH and CDR2 is LQKENI. The CDR3 is CASSPAAQVSETQYF. Here the CDR3 DNA reads TGTGCCAGCTCACCGGCAGCTCAGGTCAGCGAGACCCAGTACTTC.

This sequence joins TRBV5-8 and TRBJ1-1; possibly TRBD1 for D (5 bases). The CDR3 is made up of 14 amino acids. Trimming pared 5 bases from V and 3 bases from J, leaving 14 bases between. The germline CDR1 and CDR2 sequences are SGHTS and YDEGEE. The CDR3 sequence is CASSRGRGDTEAFF. The CDR3 region has the DNA TGTGCCAGCAGTCGGGGTCGAGGGGACACTGAAGCTTTCTTT. The whole variable domain, filled in from reference TRBV5-8 and TRBJ1-1, reads EAGVTQSPTHLIKTRGQQATLRCSPISGHTSVYWYQQALGLGLQFLLWYDEGEERNRGNFPPRFSGRQFPNYSSELNVNALELEDSALYLCASSRGRGDTEAFFGQGTRLTVV.

The chain carries TRBV5-5 and TRBJ2-7; 7 nucleotides line up with TRBD1. CDR1 and CDR2 (germline): SGHKS, YYEKEE (reference sequence). Losses at the gene ends were 5 bases for V and 0 bases for J; bases not matched to a gene: 5. CDR3 length equals 14 residues. The CDR3 region is CASSLRTGSYEQYF. CDR3 coding DNA: TGTGCCAGCAGTCTTAGGACAGGCTCCTACGAGCAGTACTTC.